This TCR beta chain was sequenced for a study of T-cell memory formation after mild COVID-19. Study-wide points: CD4+ contracting clones were found mainly in CM and EM, and CD8+ ones in EMRA.

TCRdb re-analysed the 5' RACE reads in MiXCR, keeping a single row per CDR3 protein. The top ten clones hold roughly an eighth of a sample with 470,000 or so distinct CDR3 sequences, roughly 23% of them seen once. Trimming took 3 bases from V and 1 from J; bases not matched to a gene: 3. Germline-derived CDR1 and CDR2 are MGHRA and YSYEKL. This CDR3 is built from 16 residues. Comments on this clonotype: Antigen: not known.

The sample taken for sequencing was PBMCs or a T cell subset sorted from them (not recorded which). The clonotype comes from an adult woman who had mild COVID-19 (a few samples of this study predate the infection). Cell type and time point are not known. The V and J genes are TRBV4-1 and TRBJ2-2, with 9 bases aligning to TRBD1. The CDR3 bases are TGCGCCAGCAGCCAGGGACAGGGAGTGAACACCGGGGAGCTGTTTTTT. Translation: CASSQGQGVNTGELFF.